These T cell receptor beta chains were read from a single sample in a study of Ad26.COV2.S vaccination and SARS-CoV-2 variants. The protocol was immunoSEQ multiplex PCR, while the TCRdb copy is restricted to in-frame clones and leaves out a portion. The data show some 370,000 clones, 83% seen once. Here the sequenced sample was peripheral blood, taken in a trial of Ad26.COV2.S vaccine versus placebo. The receptors were sampled from a person aged 18-65 years who received the Ad26.COV2.S COVID-19 vaccine or a placebo. Each CDR3 is given without its conserved first and last residue. Expanded clones are given a class, and other clones once, few, many or no size at all.

clone size,V gene,J gene,CDR3 protein
NA,TRBV7-3,TRBJ2-1,ASSLTYSADEQF
NA,TRBV5-1,TRBJ2-7,ASSRQGAGRDYEQY
NA,TRBV7-6,TRBJ2-7,ASSLRGGLAGAYEQY
NA,TRBV6-2/TRBV6-3,TRBJ1-1,ASSYSIPWGAF
NA,TRBV27,TRBJ1-5,ASSSRTGDNQPQH
once,TRBV11-2,TRBJ1-2,ASTKGAGGFSGYT
NA,TRBV2,TRBJ2-2,ASSLKRAGELF
NA,TRBV7-9,TRBJ2-1,AIISGRHNEQF
NA,TRBV12-3/TRBV12-4,TRBJ1-2,ASTRGGAYGYT
NA,TRBV9,TRBJ2-4,ASSVTVAKNIQY
NA,TRBV6-5,TRBJ2-7,ASSYPRTESSYEQY
NA,TRBV19,TRBJ1-2,ASRGGTANYGYT
once,TRBV7-6,TRBJ2-5,ASRPIPGGQETQY
NA,TRBV3-1/TRBV3-2,TRBJ1-3,ASSLTGNTIY
few,TRBV4-2,TRBJ1-2,ASSPRDRGYYGYT
NA,TRBV7-7,TRBJ2-2,ASRQNRGTGELF
NA,TRBV7-8,TRBJ1-1,ASSLEGSMNTEAF
NA,TRBV11-3,TRBJ2-7,ASSSRLGSGEQY
few,TRBV19,TRBJ1-2,ASSKGGANYGYT
NA,TRBV7-3,TRBJ2-5,ASSFAGETQY
NA,TRBV7-2,TRBJ2-1,ASSPGLAGDKQF
NA,TRBV4-3,TRBJ2-7,ASSQVDRGGYEQY
NA,TRBV7-2,TRBJ2-3,ASSPGQATDTQY
NA,TRBV6-5,TRBJ1-1,ASSPQGASEAF
NA,TRBV11-2,TRBJ2-1,ASSLGDRSNEQF
NA,TRBV19,TRBJ1-1,ASRTRGGRMNTEAF
NA,TRBV6-6,TRBJ1-2,ASSPGGRNYGYT
NA,TRBV19,TRBJ2-7,ASSMRGGSSYEQY
few,TRBV7-9,TRBJ2-2,ASSPGTSGTGELF
NA,TRBV7-2,TRBJ1-2,ASSSPAEVSYGYT
NA,TRBV5-4,TRBJ1-1,ASSLRTGKGTEAF
NA,TRBV15,TRBJ1-5,ATSDPGALSQPQH
NA,TRBV7-9,TRBJ1-4,ASAPGRRGNEKLF
NA,TRBV7-9,TRBJ2-7,ASSSSGTSDEEQY
NA,TRBV4-3,TRBJ2-7,ASSRGQFYEQY
NA,TRBV4-1,TRBJ1-1,ASREGGGNTEAF
NA,TRBV10-3,TRBJ2-1,AISESGTASYNEQF
NA,TRBV5-1,TRBJ1-4,ASSHATNEKLF
NA,TRBV7-6,TRBJ2-3,ASSLSGLGADTQY
NA,TRBV29-1,TRBJ2-3,SVRGDTQY
NA,TRBV18,TRBJ2-1,ASSPLGGRNEQF
NA,TRBV9,TRBJ2-7,ASSGHRGRSYEQY
NA,TRBV11-3,TRBJ2-1,ASSQALAGYYNEQF
NA,TRBV5-1,TRBJ2-1,ASSRTGKGWSSYNEQF
NA,TRBV18,TRBJ1-2,ASSPAPQLYGYT
once,TRBV15,TRBJ1-2,ATSRDRSFDLYT
NA,TRBV7-9,TRBJ2-7,ASSSGLSDEQY
NA,TRBV13,TRBJ1-6,ASSLGSSYNSPLH
NA,TRBV19,TRBJ2-1,ASSIAPGRNNEQF
NA,TRBV12-3/TRBV12-4,TRBJ1-1,ASSSDRNTEAF
NA,TRBV5-1,TRBJ2-3,ASSSPSGSADTQY
NA,TRBV27,TRBJ1-2,AVKDSLNYGYT
NA,TRBV19,TRBJ1-1,ASSRWLDTNTEAF
NA,TRBV11-2,TRBJ1-2,ASSYAQLNYGYT